The 18 T cell receptor beta chains given below trace back to one sample, sequenced in a study of shared clonotypes between healthy human individuals. Assay used: immunoSEQ multiplex PCR; TCRdb lists only in-frame clones, some missing. The sample has approximately 2.5 million clones, approximately 93% seen once. Material: naive CD4+ T cells from PBMCs. As for subset: CD45RA+ positively selected. Receptors originate from a man aged 18 to 30 in good health. Some clones in this sample may be carry-over from other donors' samples.

V and J are TRBV28 and TRBJ2-6, with TRBD1 matching over 10 bases. The CDR3 has 19 amino acids. V was pared by 5 bases and J by 1 base, with 11 bases of the junction left unmatched. Germline lookup yields CDR1 MDHEN and CDR2 SYDVKM. The DNA of the CDR3 is TGTGCCAGCAGTAGCCGGGACAGGGGTACCCCATCTGGGGCCAACGTCCTGACTTTC. Protein product: CASSSRDRGTPSGANVLTF.

The rearrangement joins TRBV28 to TRBJ2-1; TRBD2 matches at 16 bases. CDR1 and CDR2 from the germline V gene are MDHEN and SYDVKM. V gave up 7 bases and J gave up 3 bases; unmatched junction bases: 6. The CDR3 contains 17 residues. CDR3 residues: CASMGLAGGPGYNEQFF. CDR3 sequence (DNA): TGTGCCAGCATGGGACTAGCGGGAGGGCCAGGCTACAATGAGCAGTTCTTC.

The V and J genes are TRBV6-1 and TRBJ1-2, with D hard to call. Germline loops: CDR1 MNHNS, CDR2 SASEGT. The germline V and J ends were trimmed by 3 bases and 12 bases, with 11 bases remaining between them. This CDR3 is 11 amino acids long. The CDR3 nucleotides are TGTGCCAGCAGTGACGGGCCGCGGGACACCTTC. Encoded protein: CASSDGPRDTF.

The chain combines TRBV4-2 with TRBJ2-5; TRBD2 aligns across 10 bases. The J call is uncertain, as TRBJ2-7 better fits the DNA end. The CDR3 has 17 amino acids. Germline V CDR1 and CDR2: LGHNA, YNFKEQ. CDR3 sequence: CASSQAWSSGRAYEQYF. The CDR3 DNA is TGTGCCAGCAGCCAAGCATGGAGCAGCGGGAGGGCCTACGAGCAGTACTTC.

With regard to this clone: Other DNA sequences within the sample encode an identical CDR3. The genes are TRBV7-2 and TRBJ2-5; possible D gene TRBD2, 5 bases. CDR1 SGHTA and CDR2 FQGNSA come from the germline V gene. The ends were cut back, 1 base at V and 1 base at J, with 7 bases in the middle. The CDR3 length is 14 residues. CDR3 protein: CASSLVSGQETQYF. CDR3 DNA sequence: TGTGCCAGCAGCTTAGTCAGCGGCCAAGAGACCCAGTACTTC.

This clone was observed a single time. This sequence joins TRBV30 and TRBJ2-1; TRBD1 is a possible D gene (6 bases). The CDR3 loop spans 12 amino acids. The germline V gene encodes CDR1 GTSNPN and CDR2 SVGIG (reference sequence). V lost 1 base to trimming and J lost 8 bases, with 9 bases between them. CDR3 nucleotide sequence: TGTGCCTGGAGTGGGGGGCCCGATGAGCAGTTCTTC. Translation: CAWSGGPDEQFF. The whole variable domain, remainder taken from reference TRBV30 and TRBJ2-1, is SQTIHQWPATLVQPVGSPLSLECTVEGTSNPNLYWYRQAAGRGLQLLFYSVGIGQISSEVPQNLSASRPQDRQFILSSKKLLLSDSGFYLCAWSGGPDEQFFGPGTRLTVL.

V usage is TRBV7-3 and J usage is TRBJ1-1; possibly TRBD1 for D (6 bases). Germline loops: CDR1 SGHTA, CDR2 FQGTGA. This CDR3 has 16 amino acids. Trimming removed 6 bases from V and 5 bases from J, with 22 bases in between. Here the CDR3 DNA reads TGTGCCAGCAGTTTAGTTCCAGGGGCGCAGGGGACTGAAGCTTTCTTT. Translation gives CASSLVPGAQGTEAFF.

J is TRBJ1-5 and V is TRBV21-1; TRBD1 reflects the table's D call only, with no check against the DNA. TRBV21-1 is an annotated pseudogene. This CDR3 contains 18 residues. Written as DNA, the CDR3 is TGTGCCAGCAGCAAAGGGACCCACAGGGGAGAGAGGAATCAGCCCCAGCATTTT. Translation gives CASSKGTHRGERNQPQHF.

The V call is TRBV2, the J call TRBJ1-3, with no clear D. The CDR3 spans 14 residues. Germline CDR1 reads SNHLY; CDR2 reads FYNNEI. Trimming took 2 bases from V and 2 from J, leaving 7 bases between them. The CDR3 here is CASSELTAGNTIYF. DNA for the CDR3: TGTGCCAGCAGTGAATTAACGGCTGGAAACACCATATATTTT.

The chain combines TRBV6-5 with TRBJ1-2; no clear D. V dropped 6 bases and J dropped 0 bases, with 11 bases sitting between them. The germline gives CDR1 MNHEY, CDR2 SVGAGI. There are 14 residues in the CDR3. The DNA for the CDR3 is TGTGCCAGCAGAAGTGGGCCAGCTAACTATGGCTACACCTTC. It specifies CASRSGPANYGYTF.

Regarding this clone: Other nucleotide sequences in the sample specify the same CDR3. The CDR3 DNA is TGTGCCAGCAGTGATGTCGGTAAAAACATTCAGTACTTC. It codes for CASSDVGKNIQYF. The rearrangement links TRBV2 to TRBJ2-4; D remains unclear. The V gene lost 3 bases and the J gene lost 4 bases, with 7 bases spanning the gap. The CDR3 has 13 amino acids. Germline V gene sequence: CDR1 SNHLY, CDR2 FYNNEI.

J is TRBJ2-1 and V is TRBV5-1, with no clear D. Trimming took off 4 bases at V and 12 bases at J, with 14 bases between the two ends. The CDR3 spans 12 residues. Germline assignment: CDR1 SGHRS and CDR2 YFSETQ. The CDR3 nucleotides read TGCGCCAGCAGCCAGGATAGGGTCGGGCAGTTCTTC. Translating it yields CASSQDRVGQFF.

This chain links TRBV29-1 with TRBJ2-1, with 8 positions matching TRBD2. The CDR3 is made up of 14 amino acids. V trimming: 7 bases; J trimming: 4 bases; junction bases outside the gene matches: 9. CDR1 and CDR2 from the germline V gene are SQVTM and ANQGSEA. As DNA, the CDR3 is TGCAGCGCCCGATGGCCTAGCGGGTACAATGAGCAGTTCTTC. Its protein product is CSARWPSGYNEQFF.

This chain joins TRBV28 and TRBJ1-5; D is unclear. The length of the CDR3 is 13 residues. The germline CDR1 and CDR2 sequences are MDHEN and SYDVKM. The ends were cut back, 6 bases at V and 7 bases at J, with 13 bases in the middle. DNA for the CDR3: TGTGCCAGCAGCCCGAGGGTCCCCCAGCCCCAGCATTTT. Translating gives CASSPRVPQPQHF.

The chain carries TRBV2 and TRBJ2-7; no clear D gene. The CDR3 runs 13 residues. In germline, CDR1 is SNHLY, CDR2 FYNNEI. The V end lost 11 bases, the J end lost 2 bases, and 16 bases lay between the germline ends. For the CDR3, the DNA is TGTGCCTCCCTCCCGGACGGAGCCTACGAGCAGTACTTC. Encoded protein: CASLPDGAYEQYF.

The chain recombines TRBV11-2 with TRBJ2-3, with D perhaps matching TRBD2 (5 bases). With 1 base removed from V and 8 bases from J, the gap between germline ends came to 13 bases. The germline V gene has CDR1 SGHAT and CDR2 FQNNGV. The CDR3 spans 14 residues. The CDR3: CASSLGGELGTQYF. CDR3 in DNA: TGTGCCAGCAGCTTAGGGGGAGAGTTGGGTACGCAGTATTTT.

V is TRBV6-5 and J is TRBJ2-3; 12 bases map to TRBD2. The CDR3 covers 13 residues. Germline V CDR1 and CDR2: MNHEY, SVGAGI. J gave up 7 bases and V 9 bases, and 5 bases lay outside the gene matches. CDR3 coding DNA: TGTGCCAGTACCCTAGCGGGAGGGTATACGCAGTATTTT. Translation: CASTLAGGYTQYF.

This chain joins TRBV7-6 and TRBJ2-7, with unresolved D. CDR3 length equals 13 residues. The germline gives CDR1 SGHVS, CDR2 FNYEAQ. The V end lost 5 bases, the J end lost 1 base, and 9 bases lay between the germline ends. CDR3 in amino acids: CASSKTFSYEQYF. Here the CDR3 DNA reads TGTGCCAGCAGCAAGACTTTTTCCTACGAGCAGTACTTC.